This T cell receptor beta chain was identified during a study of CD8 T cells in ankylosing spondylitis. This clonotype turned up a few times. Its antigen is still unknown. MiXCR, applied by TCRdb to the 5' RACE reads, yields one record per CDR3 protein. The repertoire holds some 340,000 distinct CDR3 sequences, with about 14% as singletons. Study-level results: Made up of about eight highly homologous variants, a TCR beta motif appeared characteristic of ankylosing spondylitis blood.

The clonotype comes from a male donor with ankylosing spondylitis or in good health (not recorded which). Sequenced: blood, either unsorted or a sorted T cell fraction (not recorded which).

CDR3 DNA sequence: TGTGCCAGCAGCCCCGGAACAGGCGTTGGGGAAAAACTGTTTTTT. Amino acids: CASSPGTGVGEKLFF. The J gene is TRBJ1-4, the V gene TRBV3-1, with a tentative D call TRBD1 (5 bases). The CDR3 consists of 15 residues. Trimming cost V 4 bases and J 8 bases, with 17 bases left between them. Looked up from germline, CDR1 is LGHDT and CDR2 is YNNKEL (reference sequence).